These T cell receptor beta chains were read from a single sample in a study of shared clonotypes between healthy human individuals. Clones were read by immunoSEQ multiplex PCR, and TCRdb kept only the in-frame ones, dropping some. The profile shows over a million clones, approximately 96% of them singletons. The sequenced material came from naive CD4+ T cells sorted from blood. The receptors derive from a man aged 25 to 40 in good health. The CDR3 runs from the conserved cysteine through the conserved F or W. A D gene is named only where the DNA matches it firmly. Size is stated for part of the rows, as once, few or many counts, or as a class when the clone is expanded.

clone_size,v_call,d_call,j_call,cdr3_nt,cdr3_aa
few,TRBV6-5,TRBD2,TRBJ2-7,TGTGCCAGCAGTTACTCTAGTGGGAGGGACTACGAGCAGTACTTC,CASSYSSGRDYEQYF
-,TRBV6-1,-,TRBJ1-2,TGTGCCAGCGCCGTGGTCGGCTACACCTTC,CASAVVGYTF
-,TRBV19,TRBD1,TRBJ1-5,TGTGCCAGTAGTTCACGGGGGACAGACCTCAATCAGCCCCAGCATTTT,CASSSRGTDLNQPQHF
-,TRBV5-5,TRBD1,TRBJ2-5,TGTGCCAGCAGGGTTGACAGGGGCTACTATAAAGGACCACAACAAGAGACCCAGTACTTC,CASRVDRGYYKGPQQETQYF
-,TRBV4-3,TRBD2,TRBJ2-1,TGCGCCAGCAGCCAAAATAGCGGGAGGGCCACGTACAATGAGCAGTTCTTC,CASSQNSGRATYNEQFF
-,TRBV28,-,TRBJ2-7,TGTGCCAGCAGTTTGAAGGGGGGTTACGAGCAGTACTTC,CASSLKGGYEQYF
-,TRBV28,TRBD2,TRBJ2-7,TGTGCCAGCAGTCCTAGCGGGAGGACCTACGAGCAGTACTTC,CASSPSGRTYEQYF
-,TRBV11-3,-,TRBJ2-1,TGTGCCAGCAGCTTCGGGACTCTCTCCTACAATGAGCAGTTCTTC,CASSFGTLSYNEQFF
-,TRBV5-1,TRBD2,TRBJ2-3,TGCGCCAGCAGCTTGGGACTAGCGCCAGATACGCAGTATTTT,CASSLGLAPDTQYF
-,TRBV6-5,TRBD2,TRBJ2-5,TGTGCCAGCAGTTACACTGGGGAGGGGGAGACCCAGTACTTC,CASSYTGEGETQYF
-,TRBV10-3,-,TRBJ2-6,TGTGCCATCAGTGGTTTAAGTACTGGGGCCAACGTCCTGACTTTC,CAISGLSTGANVLTF
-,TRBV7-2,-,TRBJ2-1,TGTGCCAGCAGCTCAGTTAGTCGGGAGCAGTTCTTC,CASSSVSREQFF
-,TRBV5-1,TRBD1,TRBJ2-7,TGCGCCAGCAGCTCTGACAGGGTTTATTACGAGCAGTACTTC,CASSSDRVYYEQYF
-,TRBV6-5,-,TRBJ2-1,TGTGCCAGCAGTTACTCCTGGCAGACCTACTACAATGAGCAGTTCTTC,CASSYSWQTYYNEQFF
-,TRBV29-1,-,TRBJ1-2,TGCAGCGTTGGGTCTGGTGGGTGGCCTAACTATGGCTACACCTTC,CSVGSGGWPNYGYTF
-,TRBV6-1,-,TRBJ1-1,TGTGCCAGCATCCCGGACATGGGCACTGAAGCTTTCTTT,CASIPDMGTEAFF